Sequencing of this TCR beta chain was carried out in a study of early T cells in non-severe SARS-CoV-2 infection. Trimming cost V 0 bases and J 4 bases, with 11 bases left between them. The CDR3 spans 14 residues. Germline V lookup: CDR1 SGHRS, CDR2 YFSETQ. MiXCR was run by TCRdb on the 5' RACE reads, yielding one entry per CDR3 protein. The sample records 25,000 to 35,000 distinct CDR3 sequences, approximately 7% being singletons. Ten or more counts support this clonotype. Its cognate antigen is unknown. Study-level results: Lookups in VDJdb leaned toward anti-spike CD8 responses and missed private and CD4 specificities.

This sequence originates from an adult who was a healthcare worker with PCR-confirmed SARS-CoV-2 infection or an uninfected control (not recorded which). Material for sequencing was whole blood. The genes are TRBV5-1 and TRBJ2-7; TRBD1 is a possible D gene (5 bases). The CDR3 DNA reads as TGCGCCAGCAGCTTGGATCCAGGGATGTACGAGCAGTACTTC. Translated: CASSLDPGMYEQYF.